This TCR beta chain comes out of a study of blood T cell repertoires in COVID-19. Turning to the study itself: PBMCs, B-cell-depleted T cells, or T cells provided the cDNA or gDNA that made up the material.

Method: immunoSEQ multiplex PCR; TCRdb's copy keeps in-frame clones and lacks some. The profile shows roughly 250,000 clones, 75% to 90% of them singletons. The ends were cut back, 5 bases at V and 0 bases at J, with 11 bases in the middle. The CDR3 runs to 15 residues. Per germline, CDR1 MGHDK and CDR2 SYGVNS. This chain uses TRBV25-1 with TRBJ1-5; D call uncertain. Sequenced sample: PBMCs or T cells enriched from blood (not recorded which). The TCR comes from a woman aged 50 to 65 who had recovered from COVID-19. The CDR3 spells CASSPGVHSNQPQHF. The CDR3 DNA sequence: TGTGCCAGCAGTCCCGGAGTCCATAGCAATCAGCCCCAGCATTTT.